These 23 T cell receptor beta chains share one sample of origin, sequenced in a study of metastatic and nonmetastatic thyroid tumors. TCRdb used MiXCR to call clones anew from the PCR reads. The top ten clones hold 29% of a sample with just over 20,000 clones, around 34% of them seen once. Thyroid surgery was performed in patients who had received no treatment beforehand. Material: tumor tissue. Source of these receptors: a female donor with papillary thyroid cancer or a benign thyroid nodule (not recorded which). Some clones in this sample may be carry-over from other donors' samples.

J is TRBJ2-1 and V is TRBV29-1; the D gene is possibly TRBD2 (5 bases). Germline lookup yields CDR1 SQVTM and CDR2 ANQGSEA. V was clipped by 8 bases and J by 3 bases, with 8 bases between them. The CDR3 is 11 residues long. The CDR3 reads CSSTSYNEQFF. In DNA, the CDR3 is TGCAGCTCAACTAGCTACAATGAGCAGTTCTTC.

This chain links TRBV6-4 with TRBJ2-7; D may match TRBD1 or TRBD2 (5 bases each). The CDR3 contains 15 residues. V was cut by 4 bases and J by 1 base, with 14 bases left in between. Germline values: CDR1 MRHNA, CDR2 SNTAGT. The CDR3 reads CASSGYPGHSYEQYF. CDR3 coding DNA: TGTGCCAGCAGTGGGTACCCGGGGCATTCCTACGAGCAGTACTTC.

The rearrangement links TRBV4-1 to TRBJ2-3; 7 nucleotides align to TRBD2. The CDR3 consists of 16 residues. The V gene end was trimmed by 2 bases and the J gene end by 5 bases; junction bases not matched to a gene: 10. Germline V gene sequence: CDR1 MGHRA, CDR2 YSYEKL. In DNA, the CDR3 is TGCGCCAGCAGCCAACCCCTTAGCGGGCCAGGAGATACGCAGTATTTT. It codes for CASSQPLSGPGDTQYF.

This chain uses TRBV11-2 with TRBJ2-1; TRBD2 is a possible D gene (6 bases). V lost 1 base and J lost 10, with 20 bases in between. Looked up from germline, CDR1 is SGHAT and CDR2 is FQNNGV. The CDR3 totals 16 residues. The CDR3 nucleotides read TGTGCCAGCAGCTTAGTTCGAAGGGGAGGCCTTAGGGAGCAGTTCTTC. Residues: CASSLVRRGGLREQFF.

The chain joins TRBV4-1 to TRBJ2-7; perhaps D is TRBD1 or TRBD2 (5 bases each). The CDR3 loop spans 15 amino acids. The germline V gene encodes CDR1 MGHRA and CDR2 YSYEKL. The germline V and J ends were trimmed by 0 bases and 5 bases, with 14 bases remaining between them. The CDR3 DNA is TGCGCCAGCAGCCAAGATCAGAGGGGCTGGGACGAGCAGTACTTC. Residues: CASSQDQRGWDEQYF.

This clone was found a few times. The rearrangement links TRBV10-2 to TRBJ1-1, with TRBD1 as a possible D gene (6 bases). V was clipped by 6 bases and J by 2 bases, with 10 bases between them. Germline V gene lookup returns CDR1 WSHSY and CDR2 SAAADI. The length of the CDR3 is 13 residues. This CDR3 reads CASRLDSNTEAFF. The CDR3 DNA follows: TGCGCCAGCAGGTTGGACAGCAACACTGAAGCTTTCTTT.

The CDR3 loop is CASSPPGGGEGRPLHF. The CDR3 DNA is TGTGCCAGCTCACCACCGGGAGGGGGCGAAGGGCGACCCCTCCACTTT. This sequence joins TRBV18 and TRBJ1-6, with 7 bases aligning to TRBD1. This CDR3 region has 16 residues. The V and J ends lost 0 bases and 12 bases, in that order; junction bases with no gene match: 11. Germline assignment: CDR1 KGHSH and CDR2 LQKENI.

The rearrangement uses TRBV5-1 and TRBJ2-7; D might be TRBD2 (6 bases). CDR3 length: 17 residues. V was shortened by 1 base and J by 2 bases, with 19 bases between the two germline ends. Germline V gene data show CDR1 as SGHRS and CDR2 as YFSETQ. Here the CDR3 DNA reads TGCGCCAGCAGCTTGAGGTGGGTTCAGGAGGGCACCTACGAGCAGTACTTC. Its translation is CASSLRWVQEGTYEQYF.

For the CDR3, the DNA is TGTGCCAGCAGTGACTCGAGCACCCGGGACAGGGATGGGGGCAATCAGCCCCAGCATTTT. Amino acids: CASSDSSTRDRDGGNQPQHF. This rearrangement joins TRBV6-4 to TRBJ1-5, with 9 bases matching TRBD1. Germline assignment: CDR1 MRHNA and CDR2 SNTAGT. CDR3 length equals 20 residues. Trimming at V came to 0 bases and at J to 2 bases, leaving 14 bases not matched to a gene.

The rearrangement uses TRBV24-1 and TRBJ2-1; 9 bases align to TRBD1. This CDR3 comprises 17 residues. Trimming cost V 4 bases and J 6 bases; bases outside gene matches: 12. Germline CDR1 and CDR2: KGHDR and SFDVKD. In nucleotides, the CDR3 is TGTGCCACCAGTGAGTACCGACAGGGGGTTCTTGGCAATGAGCAGTTCTTC. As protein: CATSEYRQGVLGNEQFF.

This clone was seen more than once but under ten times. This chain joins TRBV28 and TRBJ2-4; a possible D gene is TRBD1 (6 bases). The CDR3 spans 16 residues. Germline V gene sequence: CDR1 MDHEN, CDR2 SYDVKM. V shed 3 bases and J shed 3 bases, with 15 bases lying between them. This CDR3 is CASSFLLQGGKNIQYF. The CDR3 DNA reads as TGTGCCAGCAGTTTCTTGTTACAGGGCGGCAAAAACATTCAGTACTTC.

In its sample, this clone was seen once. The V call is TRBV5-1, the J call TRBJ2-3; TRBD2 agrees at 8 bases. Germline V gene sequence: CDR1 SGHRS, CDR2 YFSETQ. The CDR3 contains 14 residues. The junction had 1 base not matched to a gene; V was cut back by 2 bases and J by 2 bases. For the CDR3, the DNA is TGCGCCAGCAGCTTTAGCGGGATCACAGATACGCAGTATTTT. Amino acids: CASSFSGITDTQYF.

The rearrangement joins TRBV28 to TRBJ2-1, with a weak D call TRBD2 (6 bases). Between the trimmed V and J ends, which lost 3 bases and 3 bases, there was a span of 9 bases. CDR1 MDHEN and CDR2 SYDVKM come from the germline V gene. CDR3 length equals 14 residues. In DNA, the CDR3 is TGTGCCAGCAGTTTGGTGCGGGGCTACAATGAGCAGTTCTTC. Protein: CASSLVRGYNEQFF.

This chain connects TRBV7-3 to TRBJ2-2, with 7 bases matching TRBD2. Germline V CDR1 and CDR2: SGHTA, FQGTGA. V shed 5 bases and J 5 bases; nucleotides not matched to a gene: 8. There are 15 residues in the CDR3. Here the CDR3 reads CASSPAGSGTGELFF. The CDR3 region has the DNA TGTGCCAGCAGCCCCGCGGGTAGCGGGACCGGGGAGCTGTTTTTT.

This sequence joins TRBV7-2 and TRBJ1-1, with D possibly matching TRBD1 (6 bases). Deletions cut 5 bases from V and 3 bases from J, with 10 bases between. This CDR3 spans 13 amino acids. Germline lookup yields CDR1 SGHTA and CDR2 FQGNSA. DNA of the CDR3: TGTGCCAGCAGCCGACAGGAGGACACTGAAGCTTTCTTT. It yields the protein CASSRQEDTEAFF.

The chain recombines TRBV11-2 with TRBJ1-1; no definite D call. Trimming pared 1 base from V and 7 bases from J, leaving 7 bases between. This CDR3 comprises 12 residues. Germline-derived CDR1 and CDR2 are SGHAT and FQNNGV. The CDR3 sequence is CASSLVDGEAFF. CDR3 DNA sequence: TGTGCCAGCAGCTTAGTGGACGGTGAAGCTTTCTTT. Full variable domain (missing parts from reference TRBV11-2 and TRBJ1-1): EAGVAQSPRYKIIEKRQSVAFWCNPISGHATLYWYQQILGQGPKLLIQFQNNGVVDDSQLPKDRFSAERLKGVDSTLKIQPAKLEDSAVYLCASSLVDGEAFFGQGTRLTVV.

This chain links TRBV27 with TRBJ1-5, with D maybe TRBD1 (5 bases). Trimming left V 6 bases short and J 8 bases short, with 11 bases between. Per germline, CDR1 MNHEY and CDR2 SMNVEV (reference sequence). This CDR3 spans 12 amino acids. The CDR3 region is CASSQRGEPQHF. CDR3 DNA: TGTGCCAGCAGCCAGAGAGGGGAGCCCCAGCATTTT.

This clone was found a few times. DNA of the CDR3: TGCGCCAGCAGCTTGGTAGCGGGACAGGTCTCTGGAAACACCATATATTTT. Translated: CASSLVAGQVSGNTIYF. The genes are TRBV5-1 and TRBJ1-3, with 8 bases fitting TRBD1. CDR3 length: 17 residues. Per germline, CDR1 SGHRS and CDR2 YFSETQ. V gave up 0 bases and J gave up 0 bases; unmatched junction bases: 5.

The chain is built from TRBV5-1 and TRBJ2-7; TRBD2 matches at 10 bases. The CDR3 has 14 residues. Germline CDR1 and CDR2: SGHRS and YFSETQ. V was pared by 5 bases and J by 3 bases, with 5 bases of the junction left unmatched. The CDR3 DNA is TGCGCCAGCAGTATAGCGGGGGGCCTCTACGAGCAGTACTTC. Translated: CASSIAGGLYEQYF.

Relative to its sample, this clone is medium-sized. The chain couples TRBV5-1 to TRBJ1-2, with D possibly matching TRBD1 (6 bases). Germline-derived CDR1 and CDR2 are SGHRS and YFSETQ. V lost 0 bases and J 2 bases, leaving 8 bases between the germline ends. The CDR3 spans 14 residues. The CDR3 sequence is CASSLDRENYGYTF. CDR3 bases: TGCGCCAGCAGCTTGGACAGGGAAAACTATGGCTACACCTTC.

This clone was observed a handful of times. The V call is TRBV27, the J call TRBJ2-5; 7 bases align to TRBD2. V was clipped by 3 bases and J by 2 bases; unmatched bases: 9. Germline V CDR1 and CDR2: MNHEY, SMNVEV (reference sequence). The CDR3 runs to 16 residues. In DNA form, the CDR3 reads TGTGCCAGCAGTTTTTCCCTGGGACTATTGCAAGAGACCCAGTACTTC. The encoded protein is CASSFSLGLLQETQYF.

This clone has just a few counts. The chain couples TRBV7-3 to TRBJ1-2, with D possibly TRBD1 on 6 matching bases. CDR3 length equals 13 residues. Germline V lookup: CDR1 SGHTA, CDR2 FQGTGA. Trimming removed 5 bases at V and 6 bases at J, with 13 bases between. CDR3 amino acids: CASSLTGMDGYTF. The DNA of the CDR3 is TGTGCCAGCAGCCTTACAGGGATGGATGGCTACACCTTC.

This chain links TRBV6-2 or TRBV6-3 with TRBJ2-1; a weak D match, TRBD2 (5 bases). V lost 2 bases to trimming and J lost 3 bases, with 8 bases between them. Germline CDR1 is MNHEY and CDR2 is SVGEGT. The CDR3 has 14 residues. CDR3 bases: TGTGCCAGCAGTTACGAAGGGAGCTACAATGAGCAGTTCTTC. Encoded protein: CASSYEGSYNEQFF.